A selection of T cell receptor beta chains follows, all from one sample in a study of CD8+ T cells in alopecia areata. Clones were sequenced by immunoSEQ multiplex PCR, and TCRdb holds only the in-frame ones, with some missing. The sample contains roughly 210,000 clones, 43% of which appear only once. Sample: CD4+ T cells sorted from blood, taken around week 36, from a patient treated with tofacitinib. The receptors shown here come from a human donor with alopecia areata. The CDR3 runs from the conserved cysteine through the conserved F or W. The D gene is left open where the match is weak. The size of a clone is reported for some rows only, either as once, few or many, or as a class for expanded clones.

D	V	J	size	CDR3	DNA
.	TRBV28	TRBJ2-4	.	CASSPPTRAAKNIQYF	TGTGCCAGCAGTCCCCCCACCCGAGCGGCAAAAAACATTCAGTACTTC
TRBD2	TRBV11-2	TRBJ2-1	few	CASSFRLAGGSLYNEQFF	TGTGCCAGCAGCTTCCGACTAGCGGGGGGTTCCCTTTACAATGAGCAGTTCTTC
.	TRBV5-1	TRBJ1-2	once	CASSQGVANYGYTF	TGCGCCAGCAGCCAGGGTGTAGCTAACTATGGCTACACCTTC
TRBD2	TRBV7-2	TRBJ2-1	.	CASSSPSRESYNEQFF	TGTGCCAGCAGCTCTCCCTCGCGGGAGTCCTACAATGAGCAGTTCTTC
.	TRBV27	TRBJ2-6	few	CASSTGHSSGANVLTF	TGTGCCAGCAGTACAGGACATTCCTCTGGGGCCAACGTCCTGACTTTC
TRBD2	TRBV5-4	TRBJ2-7	.	CASSPQGGEQYF	TGTGCCAGCAGCCCGCAGGGAGGGGAGCAGTACTTC
.	TRBV4-1	TRBJ2-4	.	CASSRTVRDPENIQYF	TGCGCCAGCAGCCGAACCGTGCGGGACCCAGAGAACATTCAGTACTTC
TRBD1	TRBV29-1	TRBJ1-4	.	CSVPGTGNEKLFF	TGCAGCGTCCCCGGGACAGGGAATGAAAAACTGTTTTTT
.	TRBV14	TRBJ2-7	.	CASSQDSASVRGHEQYF	TGTGCCAGCAGCCAAGACAGCGCTTCCGTGAGGGGCCACGAGCAGTACTTC
.	TRBV30	TRBJ2-5	.	CAWKGETQYF	TGTGCCTGGAAAGGAGAGACCCAGTACTTC
.	TRBV10-3	TRBJ2-5	.	CAISESYGETQYF	TGTGCCATCAGTGAGTCGTACGGTGAGACCCAGTACTTC
.	TRBV6-5	TRBJ2-1	.	CASSSSLYNEQFF	TGTGCCAGCAGTTCCTCTCTCTACAATGAGCAGTTCTTC
TRBD2	TRBV4-2	TRBJ2-5	few	CASSQTSGRETQYF	TGTGCCAGCAGCCAGACTAGCGGGAGGGAGACCCAGTACTTC
.	TRBV5-1	TRBJ1-1	few	CASRTRLMNTEAFF	TGCGCCAGTAGAACCAGGCTAATGAACACTGAAGCTTTCTTT
.	TRBV5-1	TRBJ2-5	.	CASSPRGGKETQYF	TGCGCCAGCAGCCCCCGGGGAGGCAAGGAGACCCAGTACTTC
TRBD2	TRBV10-1	TRBJ2-1	.	CASSTTTSGRVNEQFF	TGCGCCAGCAGTACGACGACTAGCGGGAGGGTGAATGAGCAGTTCTTC
.	TRBV5-1	TRBJ2-7	.	CASSTPGTGYEQYF	TGCGCCAGCAGCACCCCCGGGACGGGTTACGAGCAGTACTTC
TRBD2	TRBV2	TRBJ2-1	.	CASSVTGRAVDEQFF	TGTGCCAGCAGTGTCACCGGGAGGGCCGTGGATGAGCAGTTCTTC
.	TRBV7-2	TRBJ2-5	few	CASSLNRQETQYF	TGTGCCAGCAGCTTGAACAGACAAGAGACCCAGTACTTC
TRBD1	TRBV28	TRBJ2-1	few	CASSSGQPNEQFF	TGTGCCAGCAGTTCGGGACAGCCCAATGAGCAGTTCTTC
TRBD1	TRBV18	TRBJ1-1	few	CASSPNTRQGGNTEAFF	TGTGCCAGCTCACCCAACACCCGACAGGGGGGGAACACTGAAGCTTTCTTT